The rows below give T cell receptor beta chains drawn from one sample of a study of breast tumors, draining lymph nodes, adjacent tissues. A single record per CDR3 protein comes from TCRdb applying MiXCR to the multiplex PCR reads. Among 200,000 to 300,000 distinct CDR3 sequences listed, around 30% were seen once. The sequenced sample was axillary lymph node tissue. The source is a female donor with breast cancer. Some clones in this sample may be carry-over from other donors' samples. CDR3s include the opening cysteine and the closing phenylalanine or tryptophan. Each record gives: V gene, D gene, J gene, clone size, CDR3 protein, CDR3 DNA. A D gene is named only where the DNA matches it firmly. Clone sizes are given selectively: once, few, many, or a class where the clone is expanded.

TRBV20-1	TRBD1	TRBJ1-6	many	CSAEDRVTYNSPLHF	TGCAGTGCCGAGGACAGGGTAACCTATAATTCACCCCTCCACTTT
TRBV12-5	TRBD2	TRBJ2-3	many	CASGFRLAGPPDTQYF	TGTGCTAGTGGTTTCCGACTAGCGGGTCCACCAGATACGCAGTATTTT
TRBV4-1	.	TRBJ2-6	.	CASSPPPQAPSGANVLTF	TGCGCCAGCAGCCCCCCCCCTCAGGCTCCCTCTGGGGCCAACGTCCTGACTTTC
TRBV9	.	TRBJ2-1	many	CASSVAASAYNEQFF	TGTGCCAGCAGCGTAGCGGCAAGCGCCTACAATGAGCAGTTCTTC
TRBV30	.	TRBJ2-1	many	CAWIMESNEQFF	TGTGCCTGGATAATGGAAAGCAATGAGCAGTTCTTC
TRBV20-1	.	TRBJ1-3	many	CSASSDGISSGNTIYF	TGCAGTGCCTCGAGCGACGGCATTTCATCTGGAAACACCATATATTTT
TRBV6-1	.	TRBJ2-5	.	CASSERWGGIQETQYF	TGTGCCAGCAGTGAAAGGTGGGGAGGAATACAAGAGACCCAGTACTTC
TRBV12-3/TRBV12-4	TRBD2	TRBJ2-3	.	CASSLAGGPGNEQYF	TGTGCCAGCAGTTTAGCGGGAGGGCCGGGTAATGAGCAGTATTTT
TRBV10-2	.	TRBJ2-1	many	CASSEGPAGGNEQFF	TGCGCCAGCAGTGAGGGACCGGCCGGCGGCAATGAGCAGTTCTTC
TRBV11-3	TRBD1	TRBJ2-3	many	CASSLRQGSTDTQYF	TGTGCCAGCAGCTTACGACAGGGATCCACAGATACGCAGTATTTT
TRBV7-9	.	TRBJ2-1	many	CASSLNSYNEQFF	TGTGCCAGCAGCTTAAACTCCTACAATGAGCAGTTCTTC
TRBV4-2	TRBD2	TRBJ2-7	few	CASGREGTPEQYF	TGTGCTAGCGGGCGGGAAGGTACCCCCGAGCAGTACTTC
TRBV5-8	.	TRBJ2-7	many	CASSLTLGSYEQYF	TGTGCCAGCAGCTTGACTCTAGGCTCCTACGAGCAGTACTTC
TRBV4-2	.	TRBJ1-6	.	CASSQDDTAGSPLHF	TGTGCCAGCAGCCAAGACGATACTGCGGGTTCACCCCTCCACTTT
TRBV7-8	TRBD2	TRBJ2-5	many	CASSLPRVGGTKQETQYF	TGTGCCAGCAGCTTACCTCGGGTCGGGGGGACTAAACAAGAGACCCAGTACTTC
TRBV6-2/TRBV6-3	.	TRBJ1-6	.	CASSHDRGRVNSPLHF	TGTGCCAGCAGTCACGATCGGGGCAGGGTAAATTCACCCCTCCACTTT
TRBV2	TRBD2	TRBJ2-1	.	CASRHLGTSGYNEQFF	TGTGCCAGCCGTCACCTCGGGACTAGCGGATACAATGAGCAGTTCTTC
TRBV11-2	TRBD1	TRBJ2-3	many	CASSSGQIADTQYF	TGTGCCAGCAGCTCGGGACAGATCGCAGATACGCAGTATTTT
TRBV15	TRBD1	TRBJ1-2	many	CATSRAADRAYGYTF	TGTGCCACCAGCAGAGCGGCCGACAGGGCCTATGGCTACACCTTC
TRBV9	.	TRBJ2-1	.	CASSLTLGGQDNEQFF	TGTGCCAGCAGCTTAACATTGGGAGGACAGGACAATGAGCAGTTCTTC
TRBV24-1	TRBD1	TRBJ2-1	many	CATSDPLGQYNEQFF	TGTGCCACCAGTGACCCCTTGGGACAGTACAATGAGCAGTTCTTC
TRBV10-2	.	TRBJ2-6	many	CASSENSSPSGANVLTF	TGCGCCAGCAGTGAGAACAGTTCCCCCTCTGGGGCCAACGTCCTGACTTTC
TRBV2	TRBD2	TRBJ2-7	many	CASSVGTSGSYEQYF	TGTGCCAGCAGTGTCGGGACTAGCGGGAGTTACGAGCAGTACTTC
TRBV20-1	.	TRBJ2-1	many	CSARTGSSYNEQFF	TGCAGTGCTAGGACGGGGAGCTCCTACAATGAGCAGTTCTTC
TRBV19	TRBD2	TRBJ2-1	.	CASSIDATLTSGEQFF	TGTGCCAGTAGTATAGACGCCACCCTCACTAGCGGAGAGCAGTTCTTC
TRBV5-4	.	TRBJ2-2	few	CASSLPGFGELFF	TGTGCCAGCAGCTTGCCGGGTTTCGGGGAGCTGTTTTTT
TRBV12-3/TRBV12-4	.	TRBJ2-3	.	CASSFLGDTQYF	TGTGCCAGCAGTTTCCTTGGGGATACGCAGTATTTT
TRBV14	.	TRBJ2-5	many	CASSQDLGYSETQYF	TGTGCCAGCAGCCAAGATCTTGGCTACTCAGAGACCCAGTACTTC
TRBV5-6	.	TRBJ2-5	many	CASSEGLGPQETQYF	TGTGCCAGCAGCGAGGGCCTAGGGCCCCAAGAGACCCAGTACTTC
TRBV5-6	.	TRBJ2-5	.	CAGSQAGGETQYF	TGTGCCGGCAGCCAGGCCGGAGGGGAGACCCAGTACTTC
TRBV5-4	.	TRBJ2-5	.	CASSPTPLGRGETQYF	TGTGCCAGCAGCCCCACCCCCCTAGGGAGGGGGGAGACCCAGTACTTC
TRBV11-3	TRBD1	TRBJ1-3	many	CASSRTGGIPGNTIYF	TGTGCCAGCAGCCGGACAGGGGGCATACCAGGAAACACCATATATTTT
TRBV10-3	TRBD1	TRBJ2-1	many	CAINRDRDYNEQFF	TGTGCCATCAACCGGGACAGGGACTACAATGAGCAGTTCTTC
TRBV28	TRBD2	TRBJ2-7	.	CASSFAVAGALGEQYF	TGTGCCAGCAGTTTCGCGGTAGCGGGAGCACTCGGCGAGCAGTACTTC
TRBV29-1	.	TRBJ2-7	many	CSVDRGRGYEQYF	TGCAGCGTTGACAGGGGCCGGGGCTACGAGCAGTACTTC
TRBV2	.	TRBJ2-6	many	CASKETGANVLTF	TGTGCCAGCAAAGAGACTGGGGCCAACGTCCTGACTTTC
TRBV15	.	TRBJ2-3	.	CATSRDPGLGASTDTQYF	TGTGCCACCAGCAGAGATCCGGGTCTCGGGGCCAGCACAGATACGCAGTATTTT
TRBV15	.	TRBJ2-3	many	CATKPRQADTDTQYF	TGTGCCACCAAACCCCGTCAGGCAGACACAGATACGCAGTATTTT
TRBV9	TRBD1	TRBJ1-6	many	CASSVAGGNSPLHF	TGTGCCAGCAGCGTAGCAGGGGGAAATTCACCCCTCCACTTT
TRBV20-1	.	TRBJ1-5	.	CSASKKPRQPQHF	TGCAGTGCTAGTAAGAAGCCCAGGCAGCCCCAGCATTTT
TRBV5-6	.	TRBJ2-2	many	CASSLYGPGELFF	TGTGCCAGCAGCTTATACGGTCCCGGGGAGCTGTTTTTT
TRBV28	TRBD1	TRBJ2-7	few	CASSGNRGPTYEQYF	TGTGCCAGCAGTGGAAACAGGGGGCCAACCTACGAGCAGTACTTC
TRBV20-1	TRBD1	TRBJ1-2	.	CSANRGIVGYTF	TGCAGTGCTAACAGGGGCATTGTTGGCTACACCTTC
TRBV5-6	TRBD2	TRBJ2-3	many	CASSLGTSINTQYF	TGTGCCAGCAGCTTGGGGACTAGCATAAATACGCAGTATTTT
TRBV6-5	TRBD2	TRBJ2-7	.	CASSYIAGGGYEQYF	TGTGCCAGCAGTTACATAGCGGGAGGGGGGTACGAGCAGTACTTC
TRBV12-3/TRBV12-4	.	TRBJ2-1	many	CASSLAHNEQFF	TGTGCCAGCAGTTTAGCGCACAATGAGCAGTTCTTC
TRBV2	TRBD1	TRBJ1-5	few	CASKGTGQHF	TGTGCCAGCAAAGGGACAGGGCAGCATTTT
TRBV27	.	TRBJ2-3	.	CASNVLGSRGDTQYF	TGTGCCAGCAACGTCTTAGGGTCCAGGGGAGATACGCAGTATTTT
TRBV20-1	.	TRBJ1-1	.	CSASTGRTRTEAFF	TGCAGTGCTAGTACTGGGAGGACTCGAACTGAAGCTTTCTTT
TRBV9	.	TRBJ2-2	.	CASSQLLVGGGTGELFF	TGTGCCAGCAGCCAACTTCTAGTGGGAGGAGGAACCGGGGAGCTGTTTTTT
TRBV15	.	TRBJ2-7	many	CATSRDLQVNEQYF	TGTGCCACCAGCAGAGATTTGCAGGTCAACGAGCAGTACTTC
TRBV18	.	TRBJ2-7	.	CASSPAGGGSHEQYF	TGTGCCAGCTCCCCGGCGGGTGGGGGCAGCCACGAGCAGTACTTC